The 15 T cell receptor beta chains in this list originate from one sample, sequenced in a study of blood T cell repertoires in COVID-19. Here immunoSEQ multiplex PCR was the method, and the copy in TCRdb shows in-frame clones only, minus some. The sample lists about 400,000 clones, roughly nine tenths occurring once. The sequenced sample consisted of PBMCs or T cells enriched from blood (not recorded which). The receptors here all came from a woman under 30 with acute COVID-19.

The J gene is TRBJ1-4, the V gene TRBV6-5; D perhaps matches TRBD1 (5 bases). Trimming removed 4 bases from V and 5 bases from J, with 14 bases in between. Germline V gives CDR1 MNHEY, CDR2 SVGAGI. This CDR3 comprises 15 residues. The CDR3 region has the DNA TGTGCCAGCAGTTCTTCTGACAGCAGAAATGAAAAACTGTTTTTT. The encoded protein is CASSSSDSRNEKLFF.

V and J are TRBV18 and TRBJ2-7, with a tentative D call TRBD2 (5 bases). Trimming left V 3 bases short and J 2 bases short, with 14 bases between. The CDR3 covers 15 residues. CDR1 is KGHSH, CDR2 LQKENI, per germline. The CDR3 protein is CASSPGMISTYEQYF. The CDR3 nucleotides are TGTGCCAGCTCACCCGGGATGATTTCGACCTACGAGCAGTACTTC.

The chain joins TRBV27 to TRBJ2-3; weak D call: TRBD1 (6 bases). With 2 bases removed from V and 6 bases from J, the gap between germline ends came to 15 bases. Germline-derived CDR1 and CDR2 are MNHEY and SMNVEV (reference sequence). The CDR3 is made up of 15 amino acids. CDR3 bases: TGTGCCAGCAGTTTAATCCCGGTCAGGGGTGATACGCAGTATTTT. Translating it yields CASSLIPVRGDTQYF.

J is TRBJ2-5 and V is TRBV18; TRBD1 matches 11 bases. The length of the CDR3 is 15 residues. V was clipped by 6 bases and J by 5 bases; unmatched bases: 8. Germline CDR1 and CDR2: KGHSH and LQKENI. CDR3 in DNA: TGTGCCAGCTCCCTAGGACAGGGGGCGGCTGAGACCCAGTACTTC. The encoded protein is CASSLGQGAAETQYF.

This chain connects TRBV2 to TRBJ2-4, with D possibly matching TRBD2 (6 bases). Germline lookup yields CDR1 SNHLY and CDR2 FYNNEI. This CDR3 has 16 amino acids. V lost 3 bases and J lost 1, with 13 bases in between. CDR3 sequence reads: CASSESIGGAKNIQYF. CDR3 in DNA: TGTGCCAGCAGTGAGTCCATTGGGGGGGCCAAAAACATTCAGTACTTC. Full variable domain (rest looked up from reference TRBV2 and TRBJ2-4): EPEVTQTPSHQVTQMGQEVILRCVPISNHLYFYWYRQILGQKVEFLVSFYNNEISEKSEIFDDQFSVERPDGSNFTLKIRSTKLEDSAMYFCASSESIGGAKNIQYFGAGTRLSVL.

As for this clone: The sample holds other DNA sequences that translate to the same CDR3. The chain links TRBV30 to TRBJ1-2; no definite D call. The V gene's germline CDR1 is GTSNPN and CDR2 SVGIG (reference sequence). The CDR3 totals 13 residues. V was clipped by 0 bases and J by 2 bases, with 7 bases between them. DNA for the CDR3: TGTGCCTGGAGTGTACGAGGGAACTATGGCTACACCTTC. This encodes CAWSVRGNYGYTF.

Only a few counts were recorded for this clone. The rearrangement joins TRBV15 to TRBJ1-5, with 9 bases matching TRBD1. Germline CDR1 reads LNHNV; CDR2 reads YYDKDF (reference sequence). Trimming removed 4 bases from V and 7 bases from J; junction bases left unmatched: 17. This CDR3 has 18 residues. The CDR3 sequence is CATSTILIGQGRGQPQHF. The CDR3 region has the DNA TGTGCCACCAGCACTATACTGATTGGACAGGGGCGGGGGCAGCCCCAGCATTTT.

CDR3 loop: CATSRDSGFLYGYTF. The CDR3 bases are TGTGCCACCAGCAGAGATTCAGGGTTCCTCTATGGCTACACCTTC. The V and J genes are TRBV15 and TRBJ1-2, with D possibly TRBD1 on 5 matching bases. CDR3 length equals 15 residues. Trimming removed 0 bases from V and 4 bases from J, with 12 bases in between. Germline lookup yields CDR1 LNHNV and CDR2 YYDKDF (reference sequence).

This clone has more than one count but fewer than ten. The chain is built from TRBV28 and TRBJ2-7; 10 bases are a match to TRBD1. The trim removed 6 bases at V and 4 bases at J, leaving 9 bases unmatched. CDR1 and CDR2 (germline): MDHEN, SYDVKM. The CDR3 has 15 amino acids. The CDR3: CASREGTGVGYEQYF. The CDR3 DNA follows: TGTGCCAGCAGGGAGGGGACAGGGGTAGGGTACGAGCAGTACTTC. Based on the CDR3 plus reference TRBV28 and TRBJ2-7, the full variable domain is DVKVTQSSRYLVKRTGEKVFLECVQDMDHENMFWYRQDPGLGLRLIYFSYDVKMKEKGDIPEGYSVSREKKERFSLILESASTNQTSMYLCASREGTGVGYEQYFGPGTRLTVT.

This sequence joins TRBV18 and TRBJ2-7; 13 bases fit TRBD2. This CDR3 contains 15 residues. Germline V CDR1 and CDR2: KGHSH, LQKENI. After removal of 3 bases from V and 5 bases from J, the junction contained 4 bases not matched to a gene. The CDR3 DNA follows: TGTGCCAGCTCACCCCGGACTAGCGGGAGTGACGAGCAGTACTTC. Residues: CASSPRTSGSDEQYF.

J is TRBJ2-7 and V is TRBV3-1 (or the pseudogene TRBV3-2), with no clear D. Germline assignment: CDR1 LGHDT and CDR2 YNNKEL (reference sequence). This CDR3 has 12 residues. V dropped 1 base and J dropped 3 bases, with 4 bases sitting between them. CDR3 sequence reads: CASSQVRYEQYF. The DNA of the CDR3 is TGTGCCAGCAGCCAAGTGCGCTACGAGCAGTACTTC.

For the CDR3, the DNA is TGTGCCAGCAGCCGAGACAGCTTTAATCAGCCCCAGCATTTT. It is translated as CASSRDSFNQPQHF. The gene calls are TRBV11-2 and TRBJ1-5; weak D call: TRBD1 (5 bases). V dropped 5 bases and J dropped 4 bases, with 12 bases sitting between them. Looked up from germline, CDR1 is SGHAT and CDR2 is FQNNGV. The CDR3 has 14 residues.

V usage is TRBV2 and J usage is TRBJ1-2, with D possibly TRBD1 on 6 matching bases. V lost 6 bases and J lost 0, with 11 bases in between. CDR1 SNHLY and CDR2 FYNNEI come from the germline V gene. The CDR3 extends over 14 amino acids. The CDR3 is CASRVGATNYGYTF. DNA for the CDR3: TGTGCCAGCAGAGTGGGGGCCACTAACTATGGCTACACCTTC.

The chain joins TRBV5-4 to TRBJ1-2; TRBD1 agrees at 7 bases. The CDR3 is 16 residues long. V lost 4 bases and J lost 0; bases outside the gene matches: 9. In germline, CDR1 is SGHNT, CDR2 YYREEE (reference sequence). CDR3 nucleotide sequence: TGTGCCAGCAGCGTTAACAGGGGTCCCACTAACTATGGCTACACCTTC. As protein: CASSVNRGPTNYGYTF. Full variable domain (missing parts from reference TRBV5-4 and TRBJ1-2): ETGVTQSPTHLIKTRGQQVTLRCSSQSGHNTVSWYQQALGQGPQFIFQYYREEENGRGNFPPRFSGLQFPNYSSELNVNALELDDSALYLCASSVNRGPTNYGYTFGSGTRLTVV.

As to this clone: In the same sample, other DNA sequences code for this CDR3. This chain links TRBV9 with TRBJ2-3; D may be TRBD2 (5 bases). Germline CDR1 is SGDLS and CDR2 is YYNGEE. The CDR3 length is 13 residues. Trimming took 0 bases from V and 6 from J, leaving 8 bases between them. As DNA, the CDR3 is TGTGCCAGCAGCGTAGAGGGCGGGGATACGCAGTATTTT. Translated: CASSVEGGDTQYF.